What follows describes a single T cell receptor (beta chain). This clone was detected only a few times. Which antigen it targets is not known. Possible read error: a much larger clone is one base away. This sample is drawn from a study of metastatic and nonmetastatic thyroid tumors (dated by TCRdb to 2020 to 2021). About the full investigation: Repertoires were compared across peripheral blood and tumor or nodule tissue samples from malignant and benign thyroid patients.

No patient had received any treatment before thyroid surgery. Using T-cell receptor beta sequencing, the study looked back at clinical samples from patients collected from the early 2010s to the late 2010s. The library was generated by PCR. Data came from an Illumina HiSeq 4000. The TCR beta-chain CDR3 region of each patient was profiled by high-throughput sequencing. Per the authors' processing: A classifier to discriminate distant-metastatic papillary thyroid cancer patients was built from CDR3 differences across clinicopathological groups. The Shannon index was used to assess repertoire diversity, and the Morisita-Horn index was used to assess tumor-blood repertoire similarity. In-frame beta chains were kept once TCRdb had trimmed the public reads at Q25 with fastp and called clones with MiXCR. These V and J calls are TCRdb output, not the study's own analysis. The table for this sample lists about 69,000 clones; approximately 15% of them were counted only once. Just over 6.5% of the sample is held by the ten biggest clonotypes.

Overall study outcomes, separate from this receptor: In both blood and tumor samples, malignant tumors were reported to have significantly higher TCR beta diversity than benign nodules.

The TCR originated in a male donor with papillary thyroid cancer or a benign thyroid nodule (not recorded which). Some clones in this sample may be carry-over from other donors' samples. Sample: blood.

The CDR3 amino acid sequence is: CSGVADTGELFF. DNA sequence: TGCAGCGGGGTGGCCGACACCGGGGAGCTGTTTTTT. The chain uses TRBV29-1 and TRBJ2-2, with an unclear D gene assignment. The germline V gene specifies SQVTM as CDR1 and ANQGSEA as CDR2. Counted from cysteine to phenylalanine, this CDR3 has 12 amino acids. Of the read, only the CDR3 DNA is kept; its 36 bases are in frame from base 1. V is pared back by 7 bases and J by 3 bases, with 9 bases lying between the germline termini.